Listed here are 22 T cell receptor beta chains from one sample, sequenced in a study of blood T cell repertoires in COVID-19. The table came from immunoSEQ multiplex PCR; TCRdb's copy has only in-frame clones and leaves some out. The sample holds about 210,000 clones; around 89% are singletons and the top ten take 4.5% to 5.5%. Material: peripheral blood. The receptor source for this set is a woman aged 40-49 years with acute or convalescent COVID-19.

This sequence joins TRBV5-1 and TRBJ1-3; 7 bases match TRBD1. This CDR3 comprises 15 residues. CDR1 is SGHRS, CDR2 YFSETQ, per germline. V trimming: 0 bases; J trimming: 1 base; junction bases outside the gene matches: 1. CDR3 sequence reads: CASSLEGQSGNTIYF. The CDR3 region has the DNA TGCGCCAGCAGCTTGGAGGGACAGTCTGGAAACACCATATATTTT.

The rearrangement uses TRBV27 and TRBJ1-4; D is possibly TRBD1 (6 bases). From germline, CDR1 is MNHEY and CDR2 SMNVEV (reference sequence). V shed 5 bases and J shed 8 bases, with 21 bases lying between them. The CDR3 contains 16 residues. The CDR3 DNA follows: TGTGCCAGCAGTCCCCGCATCCAGGGGAAGATGGAAAAACTGTTTTTT. Translating gives CASSPRIQGKMEKLFF.

This rearrangement joins TRBV7-9 to TRBJ2-5, with D possibly matching TRBD2 (6 bases). Trimming took 5 bases from V and 4 from J, leaving 17 bases between them. The CDR3 has 15 residues. Germline V gives CDR1 SEHNR, CDR2 FQNEAQ (reference sequence). The CDR3 DNA reads TGTGCCAGCAGCCGTAGCGGTGGGCTCAGAGAGACCCAGTACTTC. It codes for CASSRSGGLRETQYF. The full variable domain, with the rest looked up from reference TRBV7-9 and TRBJ2-5, is DTGVSQNPRHKITKRGQNVTFRCDPISEHNRLYWYRQTLGQGPEFLTYFQNEAQLEKSRLLSDRFSAERPKGSFSTLEIQRTEQGDSAMYLCASSRSGGLRETQYFGPGTRLLVL.

The J gene is TRBJ1-5, the V gene TRBV6-5, with 7 nucleotides matching TRBD1. The CDR3 has 13 residues. Looked up from germline, CDR1 is MNHEY and CDR2 is SVGAGI. With 8 bases clipped from V and 4 bases from J, the junction kept 5 bases outside the gene matches. Here the CDR3 DNA reads TGTGCCAGCCGGGACAGTTTGAATCAGCCCCAGCATTTT. Amino acid sequence: CASRDSLNQPQHF.

This CDR3 is CASSHGGPGEEWLNGYTF. The CDR3, as DNA: TGTGCCAGCAGCCACGGGGGGCCCGGGGAGGAATGGCTAAATGGCTACACCTTC. The chain recombines TRBV5-6 with TRBJ1-2; tentatively, D is TRBD1 (6 bases). There are 18 residues in the CDR3. Trimming left V 4 bases short and J 6 bases short, with 28 bases between. Germline V gene data show CDR1 as SGHDT and CDR2 as YYEEEE.

The chain links TRBV19 to TRBJ1-1; a weak D match, TRBD1 (6 bases). The CDR3 spans 17 residues. From germline, CDR1 is LNHDA and CDR2 SQIVND (reference sequence). V lost 2 bases, J lost 0 bases, and 16 bases lay in between. The CDR3 DNA sequence: TGTGCCAGTAGTATATTGGACAGAAATGCCATGAACACTGAAGCTTTCTTT. Translating gives CASSILDRNAMNTEAFF.

The V call is TRBV14, the J call TRBJ1-2; a possible D gene is TRBD1 (6 bases). Per germline, CDR1 SGHDN and CDR2 FVKESK. V was trimmed by 0 bases and J by 5 bases, leaving 10 bases between them. The CDR3 sequence is 14 residues long. CDR3 nucleotide sequence: TGTGCCAGCAGCCAAGATCGAACAGGGTATGGCTACACCTTC. This sequence encodes CASSQDRTGYGYTF.

This sequence joins TRBV3-1 (or the pseudogene TRBV3-2) and TRBJ1-4; D remains ambiguous. V shed 4 bases and J shed 7 bases, with 7 bases lying between them. Per germline, CDR1 LGHDT and CDR2 YNNKEL (reference sequence). The CDR3 extends over 12 amino acids. The CDR3 loop is CASSPRGEKLFF. Here the CDR3 DNA reads TGTGCCAGCAGCCCTCGAGGTGAAAAACTGTTTTTT.

This CDR3 is CASSPRASGDQPQHF. Here the CDR3 DNA reads TGTGCCAGCAGTCCTCGGGCCTCCGGGGATCAGCCCCAGCATTTT. The chain joins TRBV27 to TRBJ1-5; no clear D. This CDR3 is built from 15 residues. The germline V gene encodes CDR1 MNHEY and CDR2 SMNVEV (reference sequence). V gave up 5 bases and J gave up 5 bases, with 16 bases separating them.

The rearrangement links TRBV3-1 (or the pseudogene TRBV3-2) to TRBJ1-6; tentatively, D is TRBD1 (5 bases). This CDR3 contains 14 residues. CDR1 is LGHDT, CDR2 YNNKEL, per germline (reference sequence). V shed 1 base and J shed 7 bases, with 8 bases lying between them. The CDR3 region has the DNA TGTGCCAGCAGCCAAGTGTCAGGGAATTCACCCCTCCACTTT. Protein sequence: CASSQVSGNSPLHF.

The rearrangement joins TRBV27 to TRBJ2-2; D may be TRBD2 (6 bases). The CDR3 sequence is 13 residues long. CDR1 and CDR2 from the germline V gene are MNHEY and SMNVEV (reference sequence). V was clipped by 3 bases and J by 6 bases, with 8 bases between them. CDR3 nucleotide sequence: TGTGCCAGCAGTTTGCGGGGTTCCGGGGAGCTGTTTTTT. Encoded protein: CASSLRGSGELFF.

The chain uses TRBV7-3 and TRBJ1-1; D gene ambiguous. CDR1 SGHTA and CDR2 FQGTGA come from the germline V gene. V was shortened by 4 bases and J by 4 bases, with 10 bases between the two germline ends. The CDR3 is 13 amino acids. The CDR3 nucleotides are TGTGCCAGCAGCTATGAGGTATTCACTGAAGCTTTCTTT. As protein: CASSYEVFTEAFF. The full variable domain, rest sourced from reference TRBV7-3 and TRBJ1-1, is GAGVSQTPSNKVTEKGKYVELRCDPISGHTALYWYRQSLGQGPEFLIYFQGTGAADDSGLPNDRFFAVRPEGSVSTLKIQRTERGDSAVYLCASSYEVFTEAFFGQGTRLTVV.

CDR3 residues: CASSRTDFHEQFF. The CDR3 DNA sequence: TGTGCCAGCTCGAGGACAGATTTCCATGAGCAGTTCTTC. The chain joins TRBV6-5 to TRBJ2-1, with D possibly matching TRBD1 (6 bases). The V gene's germline CDR1 is MNHEY and CDR2 SVGAGI. The CDR3 has 13 amino acids. V lost 8 bases and J lost 8, with 16 bases in between.

The gene calls are TRBV5-6 and TRBJ2-1, with TRBD2 as a possible D gene (5 bases). With 7 bases removed from V and 10 bases from J, the gap between germline ends came to 15 bases. Germline loops: CDR1 SGHDT, CDR2 YYEEEE. The CDR3 covers 12 residues. The CDR3 nucleotides read TGTGCCAGCTGGGGTGGGCGGGTCGAGCAGTTCTTC. It is translated as CASWGGRVEQFF.

CDR3 residues: CASSQQGSGYNSPLHF. The DNA of the CDR3 is TGCGCCAGCAGCCAACAGGGTTCCGGCTATAATTCACCCCTCCACTTT. This rearrangement joins TRBV4-1 to TRBJ1-6; a possible D gene is TRBD1 (5 bases). V was shortened by 2 bases and J by 3 bases, with 11 bases between the two germline ends. Germline assignment: CDR1 MGHRA and CDR2 YSYEKL. This CDR3 region has 16 residues.

The rearrangement links TRBV20-1 to TRBJ2-3, with 11 positions matching TRBD2. The V segment lost 3 bases and the J segment 5 bases; nucleotides outside the gene matches: 13. The CDR3 spans 17 residues. Germline CDR1 reads DFQATT; CDR2 reads SNEGSKA (reference sequence). The CDR3, as DNA: TGCAGTGCTAGTGGGGCGGTGGGACTAGCGGACCGAGATACGCAGTATTTT. It specifies CSASGAVGLADRDTQYF.

J is TRBJ1-6 and V is TRBV5-4; 7 bases line up with TRBD1. There are 16 residues in the CDR3. The germline CDR1 and CDR2 sequences are SGHNT and YYREEE (reference sequence). V lost 3 bases and J lost 10; bases outside the gene matches: 13. CDR3 nucleotide sequence: TGTGCCAGCAGCTCTTTCGACAGGGCTATTGGGTCACCCCTCCACTTT. Protein sequence: CASSSFDRAIGSPLHF.

The chain combines TRBV5-6 with TRBJ2-1; 9 positions match TRBD1. V shed 4 bases and J 2 bases; nucleotides not matched to a gene: 7. This CDR3 is built from 16 residues. The germline CDR1 and CDR2 sequences are SGHDT and YYEEEE. The CDR3 DNA reads TGTGCCAGCAGCCCCACAGGGGGCGGTGCCTACAATGAGCAGTTCTTC. It encodes CASSPTGGGAYNEQFF.

A single count supports this clone. This rearrangement joins TRBV6-5 to TRBJ1-1; 7 nucleotides match TRBD1. The V gene end was trimmed by 6 bases and the J gene end by 5 bases; junction bases not matched to a gene: 9. This CDR3 comprises 14 residues. The germline CDR1 and CDR2 sequences are MNHEY and SVGAGI. CDR3 DNA: TGTGCCAGCAGGAACGACAGGGTGGGGACTGAAGCTTTCTTT. Its protein product is CASRNDRVGTEAFF.

V and J are TRBV6-1 and TRBJ1-2; D unclear. The CDR3 has 12 amino acids. From germline, CDR1 is MNHNS and CDR2 SASEGT. The V end lost 3 bases, the J end lost 3 bases, and 5 bases lay between the germline ends. The CDR3 protein is CASSDLHYGYTF. CDR3 bases: TGTGCCAGCAGTGATCTCCACTATGGCTACACCTTC.

This clone was seen just once. This rearrangement joins TRBV6-5 to TRBJ2-7; D perhaps matches TRBD1 (5 bases). Germline V gives CDR1 MNHEY, CDR2 SVGAGI. This CDR3 contains 14 residues. The V gene lost 6 bases and the J gene lost 0 bases, with 12 bases spanning the gap. Written as DNA, the CDR3 is TGTGCCAGCAGGCAGGGCGCAAGCTCCTACGAGCAGTACGTC. It is translated as CASRQGASSYEQYV.

V gene TRBV5-6 combines with J gene TRBJ1-1; D call uncertain. CDR3 length: 12 amino acids. Germline CDR1 SGHDT, CDR2 YYEEEE. The V end was cut by 0 bases, the J end by 2 bases, with 2 bases between. The chain's CDR3 is CASSLANTEAFF. The CDR3 region has the DNA TGTGCCAGCAGCTTGGCTAACACTGAAGCTTTCTTT.